This paragraph covers one TCR beta chain sequence. Its antigen is unidentified. The library was built from about 370 ng RNA with molecular barcoded adaptors for alpha/delta and beta/gamma chains. In TCRdb, the reads were re-called with MiXCR into one record per CDR3 protein. The table has approximately 90,000 distinct CDR3 sequences, 9% to 15% seen once. The sample is drawn from a study of read filtering for tumor transcriptome and immune sequencing. Overall study results and limits: Dropping single-read clonotypes raised IR-seq and RNA-seq shared-clonotype correlation. In IR-seq, single-read clonotypes were about 80% of clonotypes but around 3.2% of reads.

J lost 4 bases, V lost 2 bases, and 8 bases had no gene match. The CDR3 length is 16 residues. Germline CDR1 reads LNHNV; CDR2 reads YYDKDF (reference sequence). This receptor was obtained from a donor aged 40 or older with multiple myeloma. What was sequenced was a population of CD138-negative cells sorted from bone marrow. The V and J genes are TRBV15 and TRBJ2-3, with TRBD1 identical over 8 bases. CDR3 DNA sequence: TGTGCCACCAGCAGACCACTGACAGGGGCTTCAGATACGCAGTATTTT. Protein product: CATSRPLTGASDTQYF.